The present TCR beta chain was sequenced within a study of T-cell reconstitution after alpha-beta-depleted transplantation in children. Preparation of the TCRbeta library was carried out with unique molecular identifiers. A single record per CDR3 protein comes from TCRdb applying MiXCR to the PCR reads. The data contain approximately 650,000 distinct CDR3 sequences, about an eighth of them singletons. The length of the CDR3 is 17 residues. CDR1 is MGHDK and CDR2 is SYGVNS in the germline V gene. Between the trimmed V and J ends, which lost 3 bases and 10 bases, there was a span of 25 bases. The TCR comes from a girl aged 2-10 years with congenital amegakaryocytic thrombocytopenia, due to receive a stem cell transplant. This chain connects TRBV25-1 to TRBJ2-1; no reliable D call. The sequences come from PBMCs, collected before TCRalphabeta/CD19-depleted stem cell transplant. The CDR3 DNA sequence: TGTGCCAGCAGTGATTGGGCCGGGTCAACCCCCGATGGGGAGCAGTTCTTC. Its translation: CASSDWAGSTPDGEQFF. Complete variable domain (other parts from reference TRBV25-1 and TRBJ2-1): EADIYQTPRYLVIGTGKKITLECSQTMGHDKMYWYQQDPGMELHLIHYSYGVNSTEKGDLSSESTVSRIRTEHFPLTLESARPSHTSQYLCASSDWAGSTPDGEQFFGPGTRLTVL.